This TCR beta chain was recovered during a study of T cell responses to AZD1222 COVID-19 vaccine. In the study overall: The analysis combined second doses at about 4 or about 12 weeks.

J lost 0 bases, V lost 2 bases, and 0 bases had no gene match. The CDR3 has 15 amino acids. Looked up from germline, CDR1 is MNHNS and CDR2 is SASEGT. This clone occurred once. Here immunoSEQ multiplex PCR was the method, and the copy in TCRdb shows in-frame clones only, minus some. The sample lists fewer than 120,000 clones; about four fifths were seen once. The sequence was obtained from an adult in good health. This rearrangement joins TRBV6-1 to TRBJ2-3, with 9 positions matching TRBD2. The specimen comprised peripheral blood, sampled on day 0 of AZD1222 vaccination. The CDR3 nucleotides are TGTGCCAGCAGTGAACTAGCGGGGAGCACAGATACGCAGTATTTT. This encodes CASSELAGSTDTQYF.